Listed below are T cell receptor beta chains from one sample, sequenced in a study of blood T cell repertoires in COVID-19. Sequencing used immunoSEQ multiplex PCR; TCRdb keeps in-frame clones, though not all of them. This sample has about 31,000 clones, with roughly nine tenths found just once. Sequences were obtained from peripheral blood. These receptor sequences come from a man in his 70s with active or convalescent COVID-19. Each CDR3 is given with its conserved first and last residue. A D gene is named only where the DNA matches it firmly. Clone size is not always given. Where it is, it says once, few, many or a class for expanded clones.

TRBJ2-3 | TRBV3-1/TRBV3-2 | NA | NA | CASSQDGRGGTDTQYF | TGTGCCAGCAGCCAAGATGGGAGGGGGGGCACAGATACGCAGTATTTT
TRBJ2-5 | TRBV12-3/TRBV12-4 | TRBD2 | NA | CASSLRGGETQYF | TGTGCCAGCAGTTTACGGGGGGGAGAGACCCAGTACTTC
TRBJ2-7 | TRBV7-9 | NA | NA | CASSLDSPSEQYF | TGTGCCAGCAGCTTGGACAGCCCCAGCGAGCAGTACTTC
TRBJ2-4 | TRBV7-2 | TRBD2 | NA | CASRERGGLVKNIQYF | TGTGCCAGCAGGGAGCGGGGGGGCCTGGTCAAAAACATTCAGTACTTC
TRBJ1-2 | TRBV7-2 | NA | NA | CASSLDSRGYGYTF | TGTGCCAGCAGCTTAGACTCACGGGGCTATGGCTACACCTTC
TRBJ2-1 | TRBV5-8 | TRBD2 | NA | CASSSFSGRLGNEQFF | TGTGCCAGCAGCTCATTTAGCGGGAGGTTGGGTAATGAGCAGTTCTTC
TRBJ2-1 | TRBV5-1 | TRBD2 | NA | CASSLAGTSGYNEQFF | TGCGCCAGCAGCTTAGCCGGGACTAGCGGCTACAATGAGCAGTTCTTC
TRBJ2-1 | TRBV11-2 | NA | NA | CASSPSEYNEQFF | TGTGCCAGCAGCCCATCTGAGTACAATGAGCAGTTCTTC
TRBJ2-1 | TRBV7-9 | TRBD2 | NA | CASSFISGRADEQFF | TGTGCCAGCAGCTTCATTAGCGGGAGGGCGGATGAGCAGTTCTTC
TRBJ2-5 | TRBV7-9 | NA | once | CASSRPGAGGETQYF | TGTGCCAGCAGCAGACCCGGGGCAGGAGGGGAGACCCAGTACTTC
TRBJ2-1 | TRBV28 | TRBD2 | once | CASSLETSGNNEQFF | TGTGCCAGCAGCCTAGAGACTAGCGGAAACAATGAGCAGTTCTTC
TRBJ2-1 | TRBV19 | NA | NA | CASIASSRPLASSYNEQFF | TGTGCCAGTATAGCGAGCAGTCGGCCTCTAGCGAGTTCCTACAATGAGCAGTTCTTC
TRBJ2-3 | TRBV5-1 | TRBD2 | once | CASSPGLAGAYDTQYF | TGCGCCAGCAGCCCGGGACTAGCGGGGGCATACGATACGCAGTATTTT
TRBJ2-7 | TRBV10-1 | TRBD1 | NA | CASRGDSSYEQYF | TGCGCCAGCAGGGGGGACAGCTCCTACGAGCAGTACTTC
TRBJ2-1 | TRBV9 | NA | NA | CASSVVASPYNEQFF | TGTGCCAGCAGCGTAGTTGCTAGCCCCTACAATGAGCAGTTCTTC
TRBJ2-3 | TRBV11-2 | TRBD2 | NA | CASSFGLGLAGTDTQYF | TGTGCCAGCAGCTTTGGGTTGGGACTAGCGGGCACAGATACGCAGTATTTT
TRBJ2-2 | TRBV19 | TRBD1 | NA | CASSPRTGLNTGELFF | TGTGCCAGTAGTCCCCGGACAGGATTGAACACCGGGGAGCTGTTTTTT